One and the same sample provided the 26 T cell receptor beta chains below, sequenced in a study of blood T cell repertoires in COVID-19. Assay: immunoSEQ multiplex PCR; the TCRdb copy retains only in-frame clones and omits some. The sample carries fewer than 350,000 clones, about 86% recorded once. The sequenced sample was peripheral blood. The receptors here all came from a woman aged 30 to 39 with COVID-19, enrolled during active disease.

In its sample, this clone was seen once. V gene TRBV10-2 combines with J gene TRBJ2-7, with 11 bases matching TRBD2. The CDR3 runs 14 residues. Germline CDR1 is WSHSY and CDR2 is SAAADI. V gave up 6 bases and J gave up 3 bases; unmatched junction bases: 4. DNA of the CDR3: TGCGCCAGCAGCCTAGCGGGGGGAGGCTACGAGCAGTACTTC. This translates into CASSLAGGGYEQYF.

The V gene is TRBV23-1, the J gene TRBJ2-2; a weak D match, TRBD1 (6 bases). TRBV23-1 is placed among ORFs of uncertain function. There are 13 residues in the CDR3. Trimming cost V 6 bases and J 4 bases, with 9 bases left between them. Here the CDR3 DNA reads TGCGCCAGCAGCACAGGGAGCACCGGGGAGCTGTTTTTT. The encoded protein is CASSTGSTGELFF.

The chain has TRBV18 and TRBJ2-2; the match to TRBD1 covers 7 bases. The germline V gene encodes CDR1 KGHSH and CDR2 LQKENI. The CDR3 sequence is 15 residues long. Trimming removed 3 bases from V and 4 bases from J; junction bases left unmatched: 5. The CDR3 coding sequence is TGTGCCAGCTCACCCGGGACAGCCGCCACCGGGGAGCTGTTTTTT. Protein: CASSPGTAATGELFF.

The chain couples TRBV28 to TRBJ2-7, with TRBD2 identical over 9 bases. V gave up 5 bases and J gave up 10 bases; unmatched junction bases: 18. The length of the CDR3 is 16 residues. Germline lookup yields CDR1 MDHEN and CDR2 SYDVKM. CDR3 coding DNA: TGTGCCAGCAGTCCCTACCGATTGGCGGGGGGGACCCGACAGTACTTC. It is translated as CASSPYRLAGGTRQYF.

This rearrangement joins TRBV27 to TRBJ1-1; 11 bases align to TRBD1. V trimming: 4 bases; J trimming: 1 base; junction bases outside the gene matches: 14. The CDR3 runs to 19 residues. Germline CDR1 MNHEY, CDR2 SMNVEV (reference sequence). The CDR3 nucleotides are TGTGCCAGCAGTTCAGTTTACGGACAGGGGGCAAACTGGAACACTGAAGCTTTCTTT. This encodes CASSSVYGQGANWNTEAFF.

CDR3 in amino acids: CASSLDKNTEAFF. Here the CDR3 DNA reads TGCGCCAGCAGCTTAGACAAGAACACTGAAGCTTTCTTT. The V and J genes are TRBV4-1 and TRBJ1-1; D is undetermined. The CDR3 length is 13 residues. Germline V gene data show CDR1 as MGHRA and CDR2 as YSYEKL. With 5 bases removed from V and 1 base from J, the gap between germline ends came to 8 bases.

The V gene is TRBV5-1, the J gene TRBJ2-1; possible D gene TRBD2, 5 bases. CDR1 is SGHRS, CDR2 YFSETQ, per germline. Deletions cut 0 bases from V and 4 bases from J, with 8 bases between. CDR3 length: 14 residues. CDR3 amino acids: CASSLEGEYNEQFF. CDR3 nucleotide sequence: TGCGCCAGCAGCTTGGAGGGAGAGTACAATGAGCAGTTCTTC.

This sequence joins TRBV5-1 and TRBJ2-5; TRBD1 matches 8 bases. The V gene's germline CDR1 is SGHRS and CDR2 YFSETQ. The CDR3 has 13 residues. J gave up 2 bases and V 8 bases, and 5 bases lay outside the gene matches. CDR3 loop: CASTGQGQETQYF. In DNA form, the CDR3 reads TGCGCCAGTACCGGACAGGGTCAAGAGACCCAGTACTTC.

The rearrangement links TRBV12-3 or TRBV12-4 to TRBJ2-7; D not resolved. Trimming left V 6 bases short and J 2 bases short, with 11 bases between. This CDR3 spans 13 amino acids. CDR3 coding DNA: TGTGCCAGCAGCCCAGATTCCGCCTACGAGCAGTACTTC. Protein: CASSPDSAYEQYF.

The chain joins TRBV7-9 to TRBJ1-2; no clear D gene. V lost 0 bases, J lost 4 bases, and 12 bases lay in between. Germline V CDR1 and CDR2: SEHNR, FQNEAQ (reference sequence). This CDR3 contains 15 residues. The CDR3 spells CASSLADGGLYGYTF. The CDR3 coding sequence is TGTGCCAGCAGCTTAGCGGACGGAGGCCTCTATGGCTACACCTTC.

In its sample, this clone was seen a few times. The rearrangement uses TRBV2 and TRBJ1-6, with TRBD1 matching over 8 bases. CDR1 is SNHLY and CDR2 is FYNNEI in the germline V gene. The CDR3 has 14 residues. Unmatched junction bases numbered 9, after V lost 10 bases and J lost 7 bases. This CDR3 reads CATAQGAKNSPLHF. Written as DNA, the CDR3 is TGTGCCACCGCTCAGGGGGCGAAGAATTCACCCCTCCACTTT.

This sequence joins TRBV10-3 and TRBJ2-7, with D possibly TRBD2 on 5 matching bases. CDR3 size: 17 residues. With 5 bases removed from V and 0 bases from J, the gap between germline ends came to 20 bases. Germline lookup yields CDR1 ENHRY and CDR2 SYGVKD. In DNA, the CDR3 is TGTGCCATCAGTACTCTAGCTCCCAAACGATTCTCCTACGAGCAGTACTTC. Protein: CAISTLAPKRFSYEQYF.

The chain uses TRBV27 and TRBJ2-2, with no clear D. Looked up from germline, CDR1 is MNHEY and CDR2 is SMNVEV (reference sequence). Trimming removed 5 bases at V and 5 bases at J, with 9 bases between. The CDR3 runs 13 residues. In nucleotides, the CDR3 is TGTGCCAGCAGTCCTCAGATGACCGGGGAGCTGTTTTTT. It translates to CASSPQMTGELFF.

J is TRBJ2-3 and V is TRBV5-5; 9 nucleotides agree with TRBD2. CDR1 and CDR2 from the germline V gene are SGHKS and YYEKEE (reference sequence). Trimming removed 1 base from V and 4 bases from J; junction bases left unmatched: 4. CDR3 size: 15 residues. This CDR3 reads CASSLLAGRSDTQYF. In DNA form, the CDR3 reads TGTGCCAGCAGCTTGCTAGCGGGGCGTTCAGATACGCAGTATTTT.

The V gene is TRBV20-1, the J gene TRBJ1-6, with D possibly matching TRBD1 (5 bases). Looked up from germline, CDR1 is DFQATT and CDR2 is SNEGSKA (reference sequence). The CDR3 loop spans 17 amino acids. Trimming took 3 bases from V and 4 from J, leaving 19 bases between them. The CDR3 DNA reads TGCAGTGCTAGTCGGGGGAGCCGGGGAGCATATAATTCACCCCTCCACTTT. Its protein is CSASRGSRGAYNSPLHF.

This clone was observed a few times. This chain joins TRBV7-9 and TRBJ2-1; D may be TRBD2 (5 bases). The ends were cut back, 5 bases at V and 7 bases at J, with 15 bases in the middle. Germline CDR1 SEHNR, CDR2 FQNEAQ (reference sequence). This CDR3 region has 14 residues. The CDR3 nucleotides read TGTGCCAGCAGCGCATTACAAAGGAGGAATGAGCAGTTCTTC. Translated, it gives CASSALQRRNEQFF.

The rearrangement uses TRBV15 and TRBJ1-6; the D is unclear. The CDR3 has 14 amino acids. Germline values: CDR1 LNHNV, CDR2 YYDKDF (reference sequence). Trimming cost V 4 bases and J 10 bases, with 14 bases left between them. The CDR3 bases are TGTGCCACCAGCATTTCTACTAGTGGGTCACCCCTCCACTTT. The encoded protein is CATSISTSGSPLHF. The full variable domain, with the rest looked up from reference TRBV15 and TRBJ1-6, is DAMVIQNPRYQVTQFGKPVTLSCSQTLNHNVMYWYQQKSSQAPKLLFHYYDKDFNNEADTPDNFQSRRPNTSFCFLDIRSPGLGDTAMYLCATSISTSGSPLHFGNGTRLTVT.

This clone has just one count. V usage is TRBV3-1 (or the pseudogene TRBV3-2) and J usage is TRBJ2-1; D gene ambiguous. The CDR3 is 14 residues long. The germline CDR1 and CDR2 sequences are LGHDT and YNNKEL (reference sequence). Trimming removed 7 bases at V and 4 bases at J, with 14 bases between. The chain's CDR3 is CASNPGRKYNEQFF. In DNA form, the CDR3 reads TGTGCCAGCAACCCAGGTCGGAAATACAATGAGCAGTTCTTC.

The chain links TRBV28 to TRBJ2-5; the D gene is possibly TRBD2 (5 bases). V was shortened by 2 bases and J by 5 bases, with 15 bases between the two germline ends. In germline, CDR1 is MDHEN, CDR2 SYDVKM. The CDR3 extends over 15 amino acids. For the CDR3, the DNA is TGTGCCAGCAGTTTACTAGGTGGAGGATGGGAGACCCAGTACTTC. It yields the protein CASSLLGGGWETQYF.

The V call is TRBV2, the J call TRBJ2-5, with 11 bases matching TRBD1. Looked up from germline, CDR1 is SNHLY and CDR2 is FYNNEI. Trimming cost V 6 bases and J 4 bases; bases outside gene matches: 4. CDR3 length equals 14 residues. The CDR3 bases are TGTGCCAGCAGGGACAGGGGGCTAGCAGAGACCCAGTACTTC. This sequence encodes CASRDRGLAETQYF.

The chain carries TRBV12-2 and TRBJ2-3; the D call TRBD2 from the table was never checked on the DNA. TRBV12-2 is a known pseudogene. The CDR3 loop spans 14 amino acids. CDR3 residues: CASRLKPYTDTQYF. For the CDR3, the DNA is TGTGCAAGTCGCTTAAAGCCTTACACAGATACGCAGTATTTT.

The chain is built from TRBV7-6 and TRBJ1-4, with D perhaps matching TRBD1 (6 bases). CDR1 SGHVS and CDR2 FNYEAQ come from the germline V gene. V was clipped by 2 bases and J by 4 bases, with 14 bases between them. The CDR3 is 16 residues long. CDR3 region: CASSLRRQGRNEKLFF. The DNA for the CDR3 is TGTGCCAGCAGCTTACGGCGCCAGGGGCGTAATGAAAAACTGTTTTTT.

The chain carries TRBV7-9 and TRBJ2-1; TRBD1 might be the D (6 bases). V lost 1 base, J lost 0 bases, and 7 bases lay in between. Germline V gene lookup returns CDR1 SEHNR and CDR2 FQNEAQ (reference sequence). The CDR3 runs to 15 residues. The chain's CDR3 is CASSLVTGSYNEQFF. In DNA form, the CDR3 reads TGTGCCAGCAGCTTAGTGACAGGCTCCTACAATGAGCAGTTCTTC.

CDR3 residues: CSVDGGMHGYTF. Here the CDR3 DNA reads TGCAGCGTTGACGGCGGGATGCATGGCTACACCTTC. The V gene is TRBV29-1, the J gene TRBJ1-2; no clear D. V lost 3 bases, J lost 6 bases, and 11 bases lay in between. The CDR3 sequence is 12 residues long. Germline CDR1 and CDR2: SQVTM and ANQGSEA.

The rearrangement uses TRBV5-1 and TRBJ2-1; D is uncertain. The CDR3 is made up of 15 amino acids. Germline V gives CDR1 SGHRS, CDR2 YFSETQ. Between the trimmed V and J ends, which lost 1 base and 5 bases, there was a span of 13 bases. CDR3 amino acids: CASSLFGQSNNEQFF. For the CDR3, the DNA is TGCGCCAGCAGCTTGTTTGGGCAGAGTAACAATGAGCAGTTCTTC.

The rearrangement uses TRBV5-4 and TRBJ1-2; 9 bases agree with TRBD1. CDR3 size: 16 residues. Looked up from germline, CDR1 is SGHNT and CDR2 is YYREEE (reference sequence). With V trimmed by 4 bases and J by 8 bases, 15 bases remained unmatched. For the CDR3, the DNA is TGTGCCAGCAGCCCGGGACAGGGCATTCCTGGTTCGGGCTACACCTTC. Amino acid sequence: CASSPGQGIPGSGYTF.